Below, 14 T cell receptor beta chains from the same sample are listed, as sequenced in a study of blood T cell repertoires in COVID-19. The method was immunoSEQ multiplex PCR; TCRdb's version includes in-frame clones alone and lacks a portion of them. Among hundreds of thousands of clones, about 86% were seen once, and the ten largest hold roughly 3.2%. The sequenced sample consisted of PBMCs or T cells enriched from blood (not recorded which). These receptors were collected from a woman aged 45-65 years in a cohort exposed to, infected with or recovered from COVID-19 (not recorded which).

The rearrangement joins TRBV2 to TRBJ2-5; D may be TRBD1 (5 bases). The CDR3 is 11 amino acids. Germline assignment: CDR1 SNHLY and CDR2 FYNNEI. The germline V and J ends were trimmed by 6 bases and 3 bases, with 5 bases remaining between them. Written as DNA, the CDR3 is TGTGCCAGCAGACAGGAAGAGACCCAGTACTTC. It translates to CASRQEETQYF. Filled out from reference TRBV2 and TRBJ2-5, the complete variable domain reads EPEVTQTPSHQVTQMGQEVILRCVPISNHLYFYWYRQILGQKVEFLVSFYNNEISEKSEIFDDQFSVERPDGSNFTLKIRSTKLEDSAMYFCASRQEETQYFGPGTRLLVL.

This chain links TRBV9 with TRBJ2-5; D may be TRBD1 (6 bases). The CDR3 is 13 amino acids. Trimming pared 2 bases from V and 4 bases from J, leaving 9 bases between. CDR1 and CDR2 (germline): SGDLS, YYNGEE. The chain's CDR3 is CASSVQGPETQYF. CDR3 DNA sequence: TGTGCCAGCAGCGTCCAGGGGCCAGAGACCCAGTACTTC.

The chain couples TRBV7-8 to TRBJ1-5; no reliable D call. Trimming pared 3 bases from V and 7 bases from J, leaving 10 bases between. The CDR3 sequence is 13 residues long. Germline-derived CDR1 and CDR2 are SGHVS and FQNEAQ. CDR3 bases: TGTGCCAGCAGCTTGGGTGGACTCCAGCCCCAGCATTTT. It translates to CASSLGGLQPQHF. The whole variable domain, filled in from reference TRBV7-8 and TRBJ1-5, reads GAGVSQSPRYKVAKRGQDVALRCDPISGHVSLFWYQQALGQGPEFLTYFQNEAQLDKSGLPSDRFFAERPEGSVSTLKIQRTQQEDSAVYLCASSLGGLQPQHFGDGTRLSIL.

This rearrangement joins TRBV7-2 to TRBJ2-2, with a weak D call TRBD2 (6 bases). The germline gives CDR1 SGHTA, CDR2 FQGNSA. This CDR3 region has 16 residues. Trimming left V 4 bases short and J 0 bases short, with 12 bases between. The CDR3 sequence: CASSYHGGTNTGELFF. DNA for the CDR3: TGTGCCAGCAGCTACCATGGGGGGACGAACACCGGGGAGCTGTTTTTT.

The gene calls are TRBV2 and TRBJ1-6; a weak D match, TRBD1 (5 bases). Trimming cost V 9 bases and J 8 bases, with 20 bases left between them. The CDR3 runs to 15 residues. Germline CDR1 SNHLY, CDR2 FYNNEI. Here the CDR3 reads CASGGTGGSDSPLHF. CDR3 nucleotide sequence: TGTGCCAGTGGTGGGACGGGAGGGAGCGATTCACCCCTCCACTTT. Based on the CDR3 plus reference TRBV2 and TRBJ1-6, the full variable domain is EPEVTQTPSHQVTQMGQEVILRCVPISNHLYFYWYRQILGQKVEFLVSFYNNEISEKSEIFDDQFSVERPDGSNFTLKIRSTKLEDSAMYFCASGGTGGSDSPLHFGNGTRLTVT.

The chain links TRBV19 to TRBJ1-3; 8 bases fit TRBD1. V shed 8 bases and J 4 bases; nucleotides not matched to a gene: 7. Per the germline V gene, CDR1 is LNHDA and CDR2 is SQIVND (reference sequence). The CDR3 runs to 14 residues. The CDR3 bases are TGTGCCAGTGGCAGGGGGCAGGCCGGAAACACCATATATTTT. Its protein product is CASGRGQAGNTIYF.

V usage is TRBV4-3 and J usage is TRBJ1-5; possibly TRBD1 for D (5 bases). The CDR3 length is 14 residues. V lost 3 bases to trimming and J lost 9 bases, with 15 bases between them. CDR1 is LGHNA and CDR2 is YSLEER in the germline V gene. The CDR3 protein is CASSQGSGIGPQHF. The CDR3 DNA is TGCGCCAGCAGCCAGGGGTCAGGGATCGGGCCCCAGCATTTT.

This chain joins TRBV5-1 and TRBJ1-2; tentative D call: TRBD1 (5 bases). Between the trimmed V and J ends, which lost 3 bases and 4 bases, there was a span of 22 bases. The germline V gene has CDR1 SGHRS and CDR2 YFSETQ. CDR3 length: 17 amino acids. Here the CDR3 reads CASSSTSLDSTAYGYTF. CDR3 sequence (DNA): TGCGCCAGCAGCTCCACTTCCCTCGACAGTACTGCCTATGGCTACACCTTC.

This clone was observed a single time. The chain combines TRBV19 with TRBJ1-5, with 8 bases fitting TRBD1. The CDR3 loop spans 12 amino acids. Losses at the gene ends were 5 bases for V and 11 bases for J; bases not matched to a gene: 5. Germline V gene lookup returns CDR1 LNHDA and CDR2 SQIVND (reference sequence). Written as DNA, the CDR3 is TGTGCCAGTAGTTTAACAGGGGGGGCCCAGCATTTT. Encoded protein: CASSLTGGAQHF.

The J gene is TRBJ1-1, the V gene TRBV5-1; 8 bases fit TRBD1. After removal of 3 bases from V and 7 bases from J, the junction contained 8 bases not matched to a gene. The CDR3 has 14 amino acids. Per germline, CDR1 SGHRS and CDR2 YFSETQ. This CDR3 reads CASSYGQGKGEAFF. CDR3 DNA: TGCGCCAGCAGCTACGGACAGGGCAAAGGTGAAGCTTTCTTT.

The chain joins TRBV7-9 to TRBJ1-1, with a tentative D call TRBD1 (5 bases). Germline V CDR1 and CDR2: SEHNR, FQNEAQ (reference sequence). V was trimmed by 7 bases and J by 1 base, leaving 16 bases between them. The CDR3 is made up of 15 amino acids. CDR3 sequence: CASTPMGGSNTEAFF. CDR3 nucleotides: TGTGCCAGCACCCCAATGGGGGGATCGAACACTGAAGCTTTCTTT.

V gene TRBV3-1 (or the pseudogene TRBV3-2) combines with J gene TRBJ2-1; 10 positions match TRBD1. The CDR3 covers 15 residues. Germline values: CDR1 LGHDT, CDR2 YNNKEL (reference sequence). V was clipped by 1 base and J by 5 bases; unmatched bases: 2. Here the CDR3 reads CASSQGGQGNNEQFF. The CDR3 nucleotides read TGTGCCAGCAGCCAAGGGGGACAGGGGAACAATGAGCAGTTCTTC.

The chain combines TRBV2 with TRBJ1-1; D uncertain. The V end lost 6 bases, the J end lost 1 base, and 9 bases lay between the germline ends. Germline CDR1 SNHLY, CDR2 FYNNEI. The CDR3 has 13 amino acids. The CDR3 loop reads CASRAGENTEAFF. In DNA form, the CDR3 reads TGTGCCAGCAGGGCCGGGGAGAACACTGAAGCTTTCTTT.

This chain connects TRBV5-1 to TRBJ2-7; 9 nucleotides match TRBD1. The length of the CDR3 is 14 residues. V trimming: 1 base; J trimming: 4 bases; junction bases outside the gene matches: 3. CDR1 and CDR2 from the germline V gene are SGHRS and YFSETQ. The CDR3 loop is CASSLSGQGYEQYF. The CDR3 DNA reads as TGCGCCAGCAGCTTGTCGGGACAGGGTTACGAGCAGTACTTC.